What follows is one TCR beta chain and its context. Its antigen is unidentified. The treatment denotes: oral pan-JAK inhibitor, 5-10 mg twice daily. Peripheral blood samples and lesional scalp punch biopsies were obtained from alopecia areata patients. Separation by sorting yielded CD4+ and CD8+ T cells from PBMCs. The data stem from a study of CD8+ T cells in alopecia areata. Study-wide results and caveats: It was less clear whether patients shared TCRs than it was in mice, possibly because of HLA. While patients received tofacitinib, many expanded lesional clones remained present in scalp and blood.

Sequencing templates came from extracted RNA that was reverse transcribed into cDNA. The assay was immunoSEQ multiplex PCR, and TCRdb's table has in-frame clones only and misses some. The sample carries about 160,000 clones, about three fifths recorded once. This CDR3 comprises 17 residues. CDR1 MGHRA and CDR2 YSYEKL come from the germline V gene. V lost 0 bases and J lost 6, with 20 bases in between. The source is a human donor with alopecia areata. The sequencing here drew on CD4+ T cells sorted from blood, taken at week 4, from a patient treated with tofacitinib. The J gene is TRBJ1-1, the V gene TRBV4-1; D not certain. CDR3 sequence reads: CASSQDLSRVFYSEAFF. Here the CDR3 DNA reads TGCGCCAGCAGCCAAGATCTATCCCGTGTGTTCTACTCTGAAGCTTTCTTT.